A single sample gave rise to the 24 T cell receptor beta chains below, sequenced in a study of blood T cell repertoires in COVID-19. Profiled with immunoSEQ multiplex PCR; TCRdb holds only in-frame clones, not every one. The table has tens of thousands of clones, 89% seen once. Sequenced: peripheral blood. The receptors stem from a man aged 45 to 65 with active COVID-19.

The genes are TRBV9 and TRBJ2-5; D is possibly TRBD2 (5 bases). The CDR3 has 16 residues. Germline loops: CDR1 SGDLS, CDR2 YYNGEE. V lost 2 bases and J lost 1, with 15 bases in between. This CDR3 is CASSVGVGGPQETQYF. In DNA form, the CDR3 reads TGTGCCAGCAGCGTTGGGGTTGGCGGGCCCCAAGAGACCCAGTACTTC.

This chain connects TRBV6-5 to TRBJ1-6; D call uncertain. The V end lost 0 bases, the J end lost 6 bases, and 9 bases lay between the germline ends. The CDR3 extends over 15 amino acids. In germline, CDR1 is MNHEY, CDR2 SVGAGI. CDR3 in amino acids: CASSYSYRGNSPLHF. CDR3 DNA sequence: TGTGCCAGCAGTTACTCGTATCGGGGTAATTCACCCCTCCACTTT.

The rearrangement uses TRBV28 and TRBJ2-7, with 9 positions matching TRBD1. After removal of 5 bases from V and 5 bases from J, the junction contained 10 bases not matched to a gene. Germline V CDR1 and CDR2: MDHEN, SYDVKM. The CDR3 has 15 residues. DNA of the CDR3: TGTGCCAGCAGTATCCTCGGGACAGGGCAGGACGAGCAGTACTTC. This translates into CASSILGTGQDEQYF.

The J gene is TRBJ2-1, the V gene TRBV7-6; D gene uncertain. CDR3 length equals 16 residues. In germline, CDR1 is SGHVS, CDR2 FNYEAQ. V dropped 1 base and J dropped 0 bases, with 10 bases sitting between them. DNA for the CDR3: TGTGCCAGCAGCTTAGTCCTTCGCAGCTCCTACAATGAGCAGTTCTTC. Its protein product is CASSLVLRSSYNEQFF.

This clone has a single count. The V call is TRBV12-5, the J call TRBJ2-5; weak D call: TRBD2 (6 bases). Germline V lookup: CDR1 LGHNT, CDR2 FRNRAP. The ends were cut back, 4 bases at V and 4 bases at J, with 13 bases in the middle. The length of the CDR3 is 14 residues. The CDR3 coding sequence is TGTGCTAGTGGTTCTGACGGGAGAGGAGAGACCCAGTACTTC. Protein: CASGSDGRGETQYF.

The chain uses TRBV28 and TRBJ2-1, with 13 bases matching TRBD2. The CDR3 length is 16 residues. The J segment lost 7 bases and the V segment lost 2 bases, leaving 5 bases of the junction unmatched. Germline-derived CDR1 and CDR2 are MDHEN and SYDVKM. The DNA of the CDR3 is TGTGCCAGCAGTTTAGAGGGACTAGCGGGAAGGAATGAGCAGTTCTTC. Protein product: CASSLEGLAGRNEQFF.

The V and J genes are TRBV27 and TRBJ2-1, with 7 bases fitting TRBD2. V shed 6 bases, J shed 8 bases, and the junction held 4 bases outside the gene matches. The CDR3 length is 12 residues. Germline V gene data show CDR1 as MNHEY and CDR2 as SMNVEV (reference sequence). CDR3 loop: CASSEAGDEQFF. DNA for the CDR3: TGTGCCAGCAGCGAGGCGGGAGATGAGCAGTTCTTC.

The gene calls are TRBV7-9 and TRBJ2-1; weak D call: TRBD1 (5 bases). The CDR3 runs 18 residues. CDR1 SEHNR and CDR2 FQNEAQ come from the germline V gene (reference sequence). Trimming took 1 base from V and 0 from J, leaving 16 bases between them. CDR3 coding DNA: TGTGCCAGCAGCTTAGGGCTCATTGACAGCAGCTCCTACAATGAGCAGTTCTTC. It yields the protein CASSLGLIDSSSYNEQFF.

V and J are TRBV3-1 (or the pseudogene TRBV3-2) and TRBJ1-2; D ambiguous. The CDR3 runs 13 residues. With 1 base removed from V and 5 bases from J, the gap between germline ends came to 8 bases. Germline CDR1 reads LGHDT; CDR2 reads YNNKEL (reference sequence). The CDR3 spells CASSQVNEYGYTF. DNA of the CDR3: TGTGCCAGCAGCCAAGTAAACGAGTATGGCTACACCTTC.

This clone was seen once. This chain uses TRBV13 with TRBJ1-1; no reliable D call. The CDR3 is made up of 12 amino acids. The germline gives CDR1 PRHDT, CDR2 FYEKMQ (reference sequence). V dropped 4 bases and J dropped 1 base, with 4 bases sitting between them. The CDR3 region is CASSSWNTEAFF. In DNA form, the CDR3 reads TGTGCCAGCAGCTCTTGGAACACTGAAGCTTTCTTT.

The chain has TRBV9 and TRBJ1-2; no firm D call. The CDR3 is made up of 12 amino acids. The germline V and J ends were trimmed by 0 bases and 5 bases, with 5 bases remaining between them. Per germline, CDR1 SGDLS and CDR2 YYNGEE. The CDR3 coding sequence is TGTGCCAGCAGCGTAGGACTATATGGCTACACCTTC. Protein: CASSVGLYGYTF. Full variable domain (rest looked up from reference TRBV9 and TRBJ1-2): DSGVTQTPKHLITATGQRVTLRCSPRSGDLSVYWYQQSLDQGLQFLIQYYNGEERAKGNILERFSAQQFPDLHSELNLSSLELGDSALYFCASSVGLYGYTFGSGTRLTVV.

The rearrangement uses TRBV2 and TRBJ1-4, with 8 bases that match TRBD1. The CDR3 totals 14 residues. The V and J ends lost 6 bases and 7 bases, in that order; junction bases with no gene match: 7. The germline gives CDR1 SNHLY, CDR2 FYNNEI. This chain's CDR3 is CASRDREGGEKLFF. The CDR3 DNA is TGTGCCAGCAGGGACAGGGAGGGCGGTGAAAAACTGTTTTTT.

This clone was picked up a small number of times. J is TRBJ2-7 and V is TRBV4-3, with 7 bases matching TRBD1. There are 15 residues in the CDR3. The germline gives CDR1 LGHNA, CDR2 YSLEER. J gave up 2 bases and V 3 bases, and 7 bases lay outside the gene matches. CDR3 bases: TGCGCCAGCAGCCACTCGTGGACAGGAGCCTACGAGCAGTACTTC. Its protein product is CASSHSWTGAYEQYF.

This chain uses TRBV5-1 with TRBJ2-2; the D is unclear. The CDR3 is made up of 15 amino acids. The ends were cut back, 5 bases at V and 3 bases at J, with 14 bases in the middle. Germline V gives CDR1 SGHRS, CDR2 YFSETQ. The chain's CDR3 is CASSLWAEDTGELFF. The CDR3 region has the DNA TGCGCCAGCAGTCTTTGGGCAGAAGACACCGGGGAGCTGTTTTTT.

This clone was detected only a few times. The chain couples TRBV5-1 to TRBJ1-2; D is possibly TRBD1 (5 bases). CDR1 and CDR2 from the germline V gene are SGHRS and YFSETQ. The CDR3 covers 15 residues. Trimming removed 4 bases from V and 0 bases from J, with 13 bases in between. In DNA, the CDR3 is TGCGCCAGCAGCGGTATGACAGCCTCTAACTATGGCTACACCTTC. Translating gives CASSGMTASNYGYTF.

The chain carries TRBV12-5 and TRBJ2-2; D call uncertain. CDR1 is LGHNT and CDR2 is FRNRAP in the germline V gene. The CDR3 totals 12 residues. Trimming took 5 bases from V and 7 from J, leaving 8 bases between them. The CDR3 loop reads CASGIESGELFF. The CDR3 DNA is TGTGCTAGTGGTATCGAGAGCGGGGAGCTGTTTTTT.

The V gene is TRBV7-2, the J gene TRBJ2-5, with TRBD1 matching 9 bases. This CDR3 comprises 13 residues. Germline trimming cut 3 bases from V and 4 bases from J; bases unmatched to any gene: 0. The germline CDR1 and CDR2 sequences are SGHTA and FQGNSA. Here the CDR3 reads CASSLGQGETQYF. CDR3 DNA: TGTGCCAGCAGCTTGGGACAGGGAGAGACCCAGTACTTC.

This chain connects TRBV3-1 (or the pseudogene TRBV3-2) to TRBJ2-3; tentative D call: TRBD2 (6 bases). The CDR3 sequence is 14 residues long. Trimming shortened V by 1 base and J by 4 bases, and 9 bases separated the two germline ends. CDR1 and CDR2 (germline): LGHDT, YNNKEL (reference sequence). Written as DNA, the CDR3 is TGTGCCAGCAGCCAAGGGGGGGACGCAGATACGCAGTATTTT. Encoded protein: CASSQGGDADTQYF.

The chain is built from TRBV7-9 and TRBJ2-2, with a weak D call TRBD2 (6 bases). In germline, CDR1 is SEHNR, CDR2 FQNEAQ (reference sequence). This CDR3 is 15 amino acids long. V shed 5 bases and J shed 2 bases, with 12 bases lying between them. CDR3 sequence reads: CASSPGRGNTGELFF. Here the CDR3 DNA reads TGTGCCAGCAGCCCCGGGAGAGGAAACACCGGGGAGCTGTTTTTT.

The chain is built from TRBV2 and TRBJ2-7, with 10 positions matching TRBD2. V was pared by 4 bases and J by 4 bases, with 10 bases of the junction left unmatched. CDR1 is SNHLY and CDR2 is FYNNEI in the germline V gene. This CDR3 is built from 16 residues. Written as DNA, the CDR3 is TGTGCCAGCAGTGGAGGGGCTAGCGGGAGCTGGTACGAGCAGTACTTC. Amino acid sequence: CASSGGASGSWYEQYF.

The CDR3 here is CASSLLTSGSSLEQFF. CDR3 sequence (DNA): TGTGCCAGCAGTTTATTGACTAGCGGGAGTAGTCTTGAGCAGTTCTTC. V is TRBV28 and J is TRBJ2-1; 12 bases fit TRBD2. The CDR3 is 16 residues long. The germline CDR1 and CDR2 sequences are MDHEN and SYDVKM. With V trimmed by 1 base and J by 9 bases, 7 bases remained unmatched.

This chain connects TRBV6-1 to TRBJ2-6, with 10 bases identical to TRBD1. Trimming removed 2 bases from V and 3 bases from J; junction bases left unmatched: 7. The CDR3 consists of 18 residues. Germline CDR1 reads MNHNS; CDR2 reads SASEGT. CDR3 in amino acids: CASSERRDRGHGANVLTF. CDR3 bases: TGTGCCAGCAGTGAACGACGGGACAGGGGTCATGGGGCCAACGTCCTGACTTTC.

The chain joins TRBV9 to TRBJ2-3; 10 bases line up with TRBD2. V lost 4 bases to trimming and J lost 5 bases; unmatched junction nucleotides: 10. Germline assignment: CDR1 SGDLS and CDR2 YYNGEE. This CDR3 comprises 16 residues. The CDR3 is CASSLKREGQLDTQYF. CDR3 nucleotide sequence: TGTGCCAGCAGCCTTAAGCGGGAGGGCCAATTAGATACGCAGTATTTT. The full variable domain, with the rest looked up from reference TRBV9 and TRBJ2-3, is DSGVTQTPKHLITATGQRVTLRCSPRSGDLSVYWYQQSLDQGLQFLIQYYNGEERAKGNILERFSAQQFPDLHSELNLSSLELGDSALYFCASSLKREGQLDTQYFGPGTRLTVL.

The chain uses TRBV28 and TRBJ1-4; D not resolved. There are 14 residues in the CDR3. Germline CDR1 MDHEN, CDR2 SYDVKM. Trimming pared 6 bases from V and 0 bases from J, leaving 8 bases between. The CDR3 nucleotides are TGTGCCAGCAGCCGTCGGGCAACTAATGAAAAACTGTTTTTT. Translated: CASSRRATNEKLFF.